The 10 T cell receptor beta chains presented below share a single source sample, sequenced in a study of cytomegalovirus exposure and HLA in healthy donors. Use of 60 Vbeta and 13 Jbeta primers characterized the PCR. Using immunoSEQ multiplex PCR, the repertoire was profiled, and TCRdb retains in-frame clones only, with some absent. The sample table includes tens of thousands of clones. Sequences were obtained from PBMCs. These receptors all come from a man aged 45-60 years in good health and CMV-seropositive.

With respect to this clone: The germline gene is not matched at one end of the junction; a read error may be the cause. The rearrangement uses TRBV19 and TRBJ1-1, with TRBD1 matching 8 bases. The CDR3 sequence is 15 residues long. Germline V gene data show CDR1 as LNHDA and CDR2 as SQIVND (reference sequence). The CDR3 bases are TGTGCCAGTAGTACCAGGACAGGGACCAACAATGAAGATTTCTTT. Translating it yields CASSTRTGTNNEDFF.

The chain joins TRBV5-1 to TRBJ1-4; the D is unclear. CDR1 is SGHRS and CDR2 is YFSETQ in the germline V gene. This CDR3 has 14 amino acids. V was clipped by 0 bases and J by 7 bases, with 10 bases between them. CDR3 DNA: TGCGCCAGCAGCTTGGTCGGGGTGGGTGAAAAACTGTTTTTT. This gives the protein CASSLVGVGEKLFF.

This chain uses TRBV4-1 with TRBJ2-1, with D perhaps matching TRBD1 (5 bases). This CDR3 has 15 amino acids. V was shortened by 2 bases and J by 1 base, with 9 bases between the two germline ends. Germline V gene data show CDR1 as MGHRA and CDR2 as YSYEKL. The CDR3 here is CASSQIDSSYNEQFF. CDR3 bases: TGCGCCAGCAGCCAAATCGACAGTTCCTACAATGAGCAGTTCTTC.

The chain recombines TRBV6-5 with TRBJ1-1, with D hard to call. CDR1 is MNHEY and CDR2 is SVGAGI in the germline V gene. Trimming shortened V by 0 bases and J by 2 bases, and 7 bases separated the two germline ends. CDR3 length equals 14 residues. The CDR3 spells CASSYSGFNTEAFF. The CDR3, as DNA: TGTGCCAGCAGTTACTCCGGGTTTAACACTGAAGCTTTCTTT.

The chain recombines TRBV4-3 with TRBJ2-2, with 7 bases matching TRBD1. V lost 1 base to trimming and J lost 7 bases; unmatched junction nucleotides: 6. Germline V gene data show CDR1 as LGHNA and CDR2 as YSLEER. There are 15 residues in the CDR3. The CDR3 DNA sequence: TGCGCCAGCAGCCAAGGAGGGGGCTCTGGCGGGGAGCTGTTTTTT. Translating it yields CASSQGGGSGGELFF.

This chain joins TRBV9 and TRBJ2-3; D is possibly TRBD2 (6 bases). The germline CDR1 and CDR2 sequences are SGDLS and YYNGEE. The CDR3 has 15 amino acids. Trimming pared 0 bases from V and 4 bases from J, leaving 12 bases between. CDR3 amino acids: CASSVGGGGADTQYF. Here the CDR3 DNA reads TGTGCCAGCAGCGTAGGGGGCGGAGGGGCAGATACGCAGTATTTT.

This sequence joins TRBV29-1 and TRBJ1-3; 9 bases line up with TRBD1. The CDR3 is 16 amino acids. After removal of 4 bases from V and 4 bases from J, the junction contained 11 bases not matched to a gene. Looked up from germline, CDR1 is SQVTM and CDR2 is ANQGSEA. The CDR3 DNA follows: TGCAGCGTTGTTACAGGGGGCGCCTACTCCGGAAACACCATATATTTT. This translates into CSVVTGGAYSGNTIYF.

The chain joins TRBV4-2 to TRBJ2-7; TRBD2 is a possible D gene (6 bases). The germline V gene has CDR1 LGHNA and CDR2 YNFKEQ. Trimming cost V 0 bases and J 0 bases, with 9 bases left between them. There are 15 residues in the CDR3. This CDR3 is CASSQEGGSSYEQYF. The CDR3 region has the DNA TGTGCCAGCAGCCAAGAAGGAGGGAGCTCCTACGAGCAGTACTTC.

The CDR3 DNA sequence: TGTGCCAGCAGCCCCTCGGGAGATACGCAGTATTTT. Protein product: CASSPSGDTQYF. The genes are TRBV7-2 and TRBJ2-3, with unresolved D. V was shortened by 5 bases and J by 5 bases, with 8 bases between the two germline ends. This CDR3 is 12 amino acids long. Germline loops: CDR1 SGHTA, CDR2 FQGNSA.

V gene TRBV9 combines with J gene TRBJ2-1; perhaps TRBD2 as D (6 bases). The CDR3 spans 16 residues. The germline V gene encodes CDR1 SGDLS and CDR2 YYNGEE. Deletions cut 0 bases from V and 9 bases from J, with 19 bases between. The DNA for the CDR3 is TGTGCCAGCAGCGTAGTGGAGGGGTCTAGGAACGGTGAGCAGTTCTTC. It codes for CASSVVEGSRNGEQFF.